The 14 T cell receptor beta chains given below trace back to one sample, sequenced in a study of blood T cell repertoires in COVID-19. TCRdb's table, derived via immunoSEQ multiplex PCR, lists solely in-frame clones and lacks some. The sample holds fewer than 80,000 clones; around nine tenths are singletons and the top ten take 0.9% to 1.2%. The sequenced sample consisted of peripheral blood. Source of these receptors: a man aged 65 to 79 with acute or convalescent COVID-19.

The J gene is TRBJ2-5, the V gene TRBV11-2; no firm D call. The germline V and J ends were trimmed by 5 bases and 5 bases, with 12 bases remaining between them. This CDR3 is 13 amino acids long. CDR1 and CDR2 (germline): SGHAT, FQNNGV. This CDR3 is CASSIDRYETQYF. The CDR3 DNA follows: TGTGCCAGCAGCATCGATCGCTATGAGACCCAGTACTTC.

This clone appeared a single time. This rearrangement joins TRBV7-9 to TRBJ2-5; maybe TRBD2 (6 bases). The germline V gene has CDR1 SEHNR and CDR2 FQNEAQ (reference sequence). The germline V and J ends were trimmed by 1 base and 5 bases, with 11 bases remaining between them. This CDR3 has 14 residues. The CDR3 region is CASSLGAGRETQYF. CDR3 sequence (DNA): TGTGCCAGCAGCTTAGGCGCAGGGAGGGAGACCCAGTACTTC.

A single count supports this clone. CDR3 DNA: TGTGCCAGCAGCTTGTACGGAGGGCCCTACAATGAGCAGTTCTTC. Translation gives CASSLYGGPYNEQFF. The rearrangement uses TRBV7-9 and TRBJ2-1; tentative D call: TRBD2 (6 bases). Germline V gives CDR1 SEHNR, CDR2 FQNEAQ (reference sequence). Between the trimmed V and J ends, which lost 3 bases and 2 bases, there was a span of 11 bases. The CDR3 covers 15 residues.

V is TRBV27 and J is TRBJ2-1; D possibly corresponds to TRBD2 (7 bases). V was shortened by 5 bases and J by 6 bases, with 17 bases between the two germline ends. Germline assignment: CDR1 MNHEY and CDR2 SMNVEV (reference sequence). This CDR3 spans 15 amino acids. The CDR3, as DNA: TGTGCCAGCAGTATTCTGGGGGGGCTCGGCAATGAGCAGTTCTTC. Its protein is CASSILGGLGNEQFF.

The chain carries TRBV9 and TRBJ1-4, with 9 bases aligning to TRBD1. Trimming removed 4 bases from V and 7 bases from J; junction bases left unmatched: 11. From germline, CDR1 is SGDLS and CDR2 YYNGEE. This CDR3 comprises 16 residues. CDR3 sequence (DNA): TGTGCCAGCAGCCCAATACAGGGGGCGCGAAGTGAAAAACTGTTTTTT. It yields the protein CASSPIQGARSEKLFF.

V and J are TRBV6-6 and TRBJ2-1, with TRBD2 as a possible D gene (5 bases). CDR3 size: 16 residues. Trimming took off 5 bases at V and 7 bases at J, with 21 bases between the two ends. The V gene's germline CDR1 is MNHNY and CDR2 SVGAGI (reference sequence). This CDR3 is CASSRGLERMSNEQFF. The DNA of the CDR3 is TGTGCCAGCAGTCGCGGACTGGAGAGGATGTCAAATGAGCAGTTCTTC.

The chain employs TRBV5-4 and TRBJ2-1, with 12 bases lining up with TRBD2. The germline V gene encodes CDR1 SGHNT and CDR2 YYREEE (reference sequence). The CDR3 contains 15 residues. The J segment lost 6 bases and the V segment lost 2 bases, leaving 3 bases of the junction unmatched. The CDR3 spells CASSLGLAGPNEQFF. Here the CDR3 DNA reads TGTGCCAGCAGCTTAGGACTAGCGGGACCCAATGAGCAGTTCTTC.

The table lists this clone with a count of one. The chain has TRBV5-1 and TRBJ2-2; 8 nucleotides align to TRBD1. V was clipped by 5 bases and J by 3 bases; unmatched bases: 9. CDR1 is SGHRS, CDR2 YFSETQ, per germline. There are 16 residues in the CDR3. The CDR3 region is CASRGDRGRDTGELFF. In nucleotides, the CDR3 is TGCGCCAGCAGGGGAGACAGGGGTCGCGACACCGGGGAGCTGTTTTTT.

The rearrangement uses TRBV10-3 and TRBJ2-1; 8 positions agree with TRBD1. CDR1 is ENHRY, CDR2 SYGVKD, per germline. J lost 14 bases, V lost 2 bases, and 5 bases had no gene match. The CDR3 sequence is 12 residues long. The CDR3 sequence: CAISEPDRVEFF. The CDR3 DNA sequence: TGTGCCATCAGTGAGCCGGACAGGGTGGAGTTCTTC.

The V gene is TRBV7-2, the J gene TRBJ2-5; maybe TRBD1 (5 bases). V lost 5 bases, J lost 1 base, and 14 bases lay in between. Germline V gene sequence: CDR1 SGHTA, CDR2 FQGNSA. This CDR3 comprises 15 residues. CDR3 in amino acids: CASSSDSFLQETQYF. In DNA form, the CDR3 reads TGTGCCAGCAGCAGTGACAGTTTTCTCCAAGAGACCCAGTACTTC.

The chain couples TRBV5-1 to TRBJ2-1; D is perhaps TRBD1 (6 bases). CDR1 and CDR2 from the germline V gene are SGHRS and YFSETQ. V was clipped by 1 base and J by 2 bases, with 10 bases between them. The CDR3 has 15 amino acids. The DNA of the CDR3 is TGCGCCAGCAGCTTGACCAGGGGACCCTACAATGAGCAGTTCTTC. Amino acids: CASSLTRGPYNEQFF.

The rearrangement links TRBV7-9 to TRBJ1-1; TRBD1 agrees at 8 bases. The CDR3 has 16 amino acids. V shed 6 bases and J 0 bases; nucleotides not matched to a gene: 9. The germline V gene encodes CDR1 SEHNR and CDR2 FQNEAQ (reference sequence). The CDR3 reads CASRGRQGSMNTEAFF. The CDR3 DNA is TGTGCCAGCAGGGGACGACAGGGGTCCATGAACACTGAAGCTTTCTTT.

CDR3 residues: CSVGAGTANYGYTF. The CDR3 region has the DNA TGCAGCGTAGGGGCCGGGACAGCTAACTATGGCTACACCTTC. The chain couples TRBV29-1 to TRBJ1-2; the match to TRBD1 covers 7 bases. The V gene end was trimmed by 6 bases and the J gene end by 0 bases; junction bases not matched to a gene: 7. CDR3 size: 14 residues. From germline, CDR1 is SQVTM and CDR2 ANQGSEA.

The CDR3 region is CASSGRMNEKLFF. DNA of the CDR3: TGTGCCAGCAGTGGGAGGATGAATGAAAAACTGTTTTTT. V usage is TRBV28 and J usage is TRBJ1-4; no reliable D call. The length of the CDR3 is 13 residues. Germline V gene sequence: CDR1 MDHEN, CDR2 SYDVKM. Between the trimmed V and J ends, which lost 5 bases and 5 bases, there was a span of 9 bases.